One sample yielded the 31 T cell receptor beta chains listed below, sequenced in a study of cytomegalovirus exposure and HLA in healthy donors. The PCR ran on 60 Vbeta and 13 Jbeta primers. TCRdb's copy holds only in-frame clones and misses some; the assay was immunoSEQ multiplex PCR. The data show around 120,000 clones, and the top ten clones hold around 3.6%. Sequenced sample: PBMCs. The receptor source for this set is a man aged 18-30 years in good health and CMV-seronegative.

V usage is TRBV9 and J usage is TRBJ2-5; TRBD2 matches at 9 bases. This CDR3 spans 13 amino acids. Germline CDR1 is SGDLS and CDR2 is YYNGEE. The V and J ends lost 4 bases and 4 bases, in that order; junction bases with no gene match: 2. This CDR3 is CASSPTSGETQYF. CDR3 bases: TGTGCCAGCAGCCCGACTAGCGGAGAGACCCAGTACTTC.

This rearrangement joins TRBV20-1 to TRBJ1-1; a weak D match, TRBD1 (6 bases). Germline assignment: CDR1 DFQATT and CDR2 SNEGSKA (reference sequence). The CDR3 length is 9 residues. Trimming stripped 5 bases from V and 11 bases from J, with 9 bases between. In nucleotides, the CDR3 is TGCAGTGCTGGGACAAGGGCTTTCTTT. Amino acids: CSAGTRAFF.

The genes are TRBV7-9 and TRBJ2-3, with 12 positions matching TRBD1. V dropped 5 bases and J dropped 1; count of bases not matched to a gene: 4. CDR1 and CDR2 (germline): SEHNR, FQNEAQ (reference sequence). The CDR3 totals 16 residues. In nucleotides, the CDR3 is TGTGCCAGCAGCGGGACAGGGGGCTTACGCACAGATACGCAGTATTTT. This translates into CASSGTGGLRTDTQYF.

CDR3 residues: CASSPRVSRNTIYF. CDR3 DNA sequence: TGTGCCAGCAGCCCCAGGGTATCGAGGAACACCATATATTTT. The rearrangement joins TRBV28 to TRBJ1-3; tentatively, D is TRBD1 (5 bases). With 6 bases removed from V and 7 bases from J, the gap between germline ends came to 16 bases. Germline V gene sequence: CDR1 MDHEN, CDR2 SYDVKM. The CDR3 is 14 residues long.

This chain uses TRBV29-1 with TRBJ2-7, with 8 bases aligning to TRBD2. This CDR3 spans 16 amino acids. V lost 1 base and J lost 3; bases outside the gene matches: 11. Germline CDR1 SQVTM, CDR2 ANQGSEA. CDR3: CSVEVLPSGSSYEQYF. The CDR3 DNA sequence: TGCAGCGTTGAAGTCCTACCAAGCGGGAGTAGCTACGAGCAGTACTTC.

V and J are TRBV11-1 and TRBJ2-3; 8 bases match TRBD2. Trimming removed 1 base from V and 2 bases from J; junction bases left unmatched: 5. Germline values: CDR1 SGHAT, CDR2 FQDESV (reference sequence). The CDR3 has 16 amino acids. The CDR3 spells CASSLGIAGLTDTQYF. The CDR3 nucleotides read TGTGCCAGCAGCTTAGGGATAGCGGGGCTCACAGATACGCAGTATTTT.

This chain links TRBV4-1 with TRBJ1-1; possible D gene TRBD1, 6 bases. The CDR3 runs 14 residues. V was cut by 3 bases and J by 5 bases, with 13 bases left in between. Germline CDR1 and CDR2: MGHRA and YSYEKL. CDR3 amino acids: CASSHPGHRTEAFF. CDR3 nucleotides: TGCGCCAGCAGCCATCCGGGACATCGTACTGAAGCTTTCTTT.

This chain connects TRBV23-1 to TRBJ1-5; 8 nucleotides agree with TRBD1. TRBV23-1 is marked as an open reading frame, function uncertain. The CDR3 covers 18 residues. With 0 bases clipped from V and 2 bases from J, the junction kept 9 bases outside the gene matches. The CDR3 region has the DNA TGCGCCAGCAGTCAATCATTAGTCGGACAGGGCGGCAATCAGCCCCAGCATTTT. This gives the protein CASSQSLVGQGGNQPQHF.

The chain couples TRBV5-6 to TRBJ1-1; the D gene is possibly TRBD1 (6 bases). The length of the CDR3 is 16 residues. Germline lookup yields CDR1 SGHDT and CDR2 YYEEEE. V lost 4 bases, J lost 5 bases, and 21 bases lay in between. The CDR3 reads CASSAQGQLYVTEAFF. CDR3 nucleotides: TGTGCCAGCAGCGCCCAAGGACAGCTGTACGTGACTGAAGCTTTCTTT. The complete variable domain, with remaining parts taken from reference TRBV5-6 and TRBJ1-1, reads DAGVTQSPTHLIKTRGQQVTLRCSPKSGHDTVSWYQQALGQGPQFIFQYYEEEERQRGNFPDRFSGHQFPNYSSELNVNALLLGDSALYLCASSAQGQLYVTEAFFGQGTRLTVV.

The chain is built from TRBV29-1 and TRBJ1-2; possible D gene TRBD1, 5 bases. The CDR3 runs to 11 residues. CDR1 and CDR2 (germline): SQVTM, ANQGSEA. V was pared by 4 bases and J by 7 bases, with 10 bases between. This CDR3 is CSVGGTGGYTF. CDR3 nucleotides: TGCAGCGTTGGGGGGACTGGTGGCTACACCTTC.

The CDR3 DNA reads TGTGCCAGTAGTCCGGGGGGACAGGGCTCCTCTGGAAACACCATATATTTT. Amino acid sequence: CASSPGGQGSSGNTIYF. V is TRBV19 and J is TRBJ1-3; the match to TRBD1 covers 9 bases. Germline V CDR1 and CDR2: LNHDA, SQIVND (reference sequence). The CDR3 consists of 17 residues. The ends lost 5 bases at V and 0 bases at J; junction bases unmatched: 8.

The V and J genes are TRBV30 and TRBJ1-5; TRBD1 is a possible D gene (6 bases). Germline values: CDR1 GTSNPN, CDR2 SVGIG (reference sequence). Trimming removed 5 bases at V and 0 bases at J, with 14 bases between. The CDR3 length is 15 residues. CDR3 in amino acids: CAWGTLGASNQPQHF. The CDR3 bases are TGTGCCTGGGGCACCCTGGGGGCTAGCAATCAGCCCCAGCATTTT.

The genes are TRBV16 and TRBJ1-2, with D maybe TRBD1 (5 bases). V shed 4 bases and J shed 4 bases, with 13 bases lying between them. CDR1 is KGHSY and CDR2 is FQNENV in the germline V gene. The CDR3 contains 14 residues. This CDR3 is CASSLDQGGYGYTF. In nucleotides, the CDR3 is TGTGCCAGCAGCCTTGACCAGGGTGGCTATGGCTACACCTTC. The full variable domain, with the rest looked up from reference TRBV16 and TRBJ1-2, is GEEVAQTPKHLVRGEGQKAKLYCAPIKGHSYVFWYQQVLKNEFKFLISFQNENVFDETGMPKERFSAKCLPNSPCSLEIQATKLEDSAVYFCASSLDQGGYGYTFGSGTRLTVV.

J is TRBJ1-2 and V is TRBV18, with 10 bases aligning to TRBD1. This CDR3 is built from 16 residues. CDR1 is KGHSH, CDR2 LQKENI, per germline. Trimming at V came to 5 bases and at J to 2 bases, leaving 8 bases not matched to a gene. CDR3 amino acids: CASSGGQGTTNYGYTF. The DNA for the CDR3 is TGTGCCAGCTCAGGGGGACAGGGGACGACGAACTATGGCTACACCTTC.

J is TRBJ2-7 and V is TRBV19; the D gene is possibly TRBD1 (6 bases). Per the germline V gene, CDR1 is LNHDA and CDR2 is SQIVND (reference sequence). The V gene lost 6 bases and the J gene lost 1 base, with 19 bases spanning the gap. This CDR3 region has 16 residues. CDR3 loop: CASSRGQSAFSYEQYF. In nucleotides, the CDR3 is TGTGCCAGTAGCCGCGGACAGAGCGCATTTTCCTACGAGCAGTACTTC.

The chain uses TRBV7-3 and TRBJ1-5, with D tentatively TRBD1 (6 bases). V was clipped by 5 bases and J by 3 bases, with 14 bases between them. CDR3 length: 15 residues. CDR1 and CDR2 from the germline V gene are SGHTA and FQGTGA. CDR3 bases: TGTGCCAGCAGCCAACGGACAGCACTCAATCAGCCCCAGCATTTT. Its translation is CASSQRTALNQPQHF.

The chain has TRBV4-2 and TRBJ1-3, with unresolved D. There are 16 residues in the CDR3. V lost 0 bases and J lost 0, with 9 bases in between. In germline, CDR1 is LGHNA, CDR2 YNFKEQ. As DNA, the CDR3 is TGTGCCAGCAGCCAAGAAGAAGGGAGCTCTGGAAACACCATATATTTT. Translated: CASSQEEGSSGNTIYF.

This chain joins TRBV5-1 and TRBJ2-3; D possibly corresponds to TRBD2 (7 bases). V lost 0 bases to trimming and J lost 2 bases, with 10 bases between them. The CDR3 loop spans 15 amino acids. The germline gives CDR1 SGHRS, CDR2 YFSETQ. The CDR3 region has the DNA TGCGCCAGCAGCTTGGGCGGGGGCCTCACAGATACGCAGTATTTT. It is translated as CASSLGGGLTDTQYF.

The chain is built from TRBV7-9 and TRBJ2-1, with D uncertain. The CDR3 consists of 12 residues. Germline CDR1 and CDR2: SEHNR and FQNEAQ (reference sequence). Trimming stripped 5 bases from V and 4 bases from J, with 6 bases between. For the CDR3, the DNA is TGTGCCAGCAGCCAGATTTACAATGAGCAGTTCTTC. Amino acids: CASSQIYNEQFF.

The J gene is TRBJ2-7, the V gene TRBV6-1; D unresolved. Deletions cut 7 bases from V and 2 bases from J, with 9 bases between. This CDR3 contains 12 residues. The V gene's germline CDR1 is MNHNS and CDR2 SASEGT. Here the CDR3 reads CASTPNPYEQYF. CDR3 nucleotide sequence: TGTGCCAGCACCCCAAATCCCTACGAGCAGTACTTC.

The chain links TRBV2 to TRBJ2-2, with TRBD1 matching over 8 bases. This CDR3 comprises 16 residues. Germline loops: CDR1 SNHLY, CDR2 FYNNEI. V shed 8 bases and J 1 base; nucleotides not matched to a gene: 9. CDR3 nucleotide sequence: TGTGCCAGCGGGCCCCACGGGACAGGGAACACCGGGGAGCTGTTTTTT. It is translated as CASGPHGTGNTGELFF. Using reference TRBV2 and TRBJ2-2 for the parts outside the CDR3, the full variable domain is EPEVTQTPSHQVTQMGQEVILRCVPISNHLYFYWYRQILGQKVEFLVSFYNNEISEKSEIFDDQFSVERPDGSNFTLKIRSTKLEDSAMYFCASGPHGTGNTGELFFGEGSRLTVL.

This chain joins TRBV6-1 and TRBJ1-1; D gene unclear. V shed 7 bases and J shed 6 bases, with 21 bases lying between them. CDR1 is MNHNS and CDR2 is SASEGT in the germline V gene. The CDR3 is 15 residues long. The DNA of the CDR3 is TGTGCCAGCAATGCCTTCTCGGCGGGAGGGTCTGAAGCTTTCTTT. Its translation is CASNAFSAGGSEAFF.

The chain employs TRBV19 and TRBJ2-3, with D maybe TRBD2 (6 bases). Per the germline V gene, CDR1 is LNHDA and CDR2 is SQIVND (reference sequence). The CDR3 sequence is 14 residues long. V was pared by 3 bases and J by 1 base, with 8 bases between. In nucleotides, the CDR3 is TGTGCCAGTAGTATTGGGACTGGCACAGATACGCAGTATTTT. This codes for CASSIGTGTDTQYF.

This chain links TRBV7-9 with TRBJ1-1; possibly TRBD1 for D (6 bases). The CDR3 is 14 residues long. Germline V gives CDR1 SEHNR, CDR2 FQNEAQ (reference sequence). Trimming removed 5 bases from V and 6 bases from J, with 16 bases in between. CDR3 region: CASSEQGGRSEAFF. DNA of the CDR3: TGTGCCAGCAGCGAACAGGGTGGGCGTTCTGAAGCTTTCTTT.

CDR3 amino acids: CASSPLGQGATNEKLFF. Written as DNA, the CDR3 is TGTGCCAGCAGTCCCCTGGGACAGGGAGCAACTAATGAAAAACTGTTTTTT. The rearrangement uses TRBV28 and TRBJ1-4; 9 bases line up with TRBD1. This CDR3 has 17 amino acids. CDR1 is MDHEN, CDR2 SYDVKM, per germline. Trimming removed 5 bases from V and 0 bases from J; junction bases left unmatched: 7.

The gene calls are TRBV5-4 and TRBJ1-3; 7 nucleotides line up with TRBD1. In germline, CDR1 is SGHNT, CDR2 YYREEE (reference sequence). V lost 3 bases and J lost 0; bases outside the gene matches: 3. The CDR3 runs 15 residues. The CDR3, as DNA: TGTGCCAGCAGCTGGGACAGCGGCTCTGGAAACACCATATATTTT. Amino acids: CASSWDSGSGNTIYF.

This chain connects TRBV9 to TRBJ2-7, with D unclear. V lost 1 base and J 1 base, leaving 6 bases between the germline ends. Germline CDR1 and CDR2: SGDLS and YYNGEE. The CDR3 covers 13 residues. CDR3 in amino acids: CASSVSGSYEQYF. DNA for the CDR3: TGTGCCAGCAGCGTATCCGGTTCCTACGAGCAGTACTTC. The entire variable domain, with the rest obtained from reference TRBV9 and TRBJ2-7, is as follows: DSGVTQTPKHLITATGQRVTLRCSPRSGDLSVYWYQQSLDQGLQFLIQYYNGEERAKGNILERFSAQQFPDLHSELNLSSLELGDSALYFCASSVSGSYEQYFGPGTRLTVT.

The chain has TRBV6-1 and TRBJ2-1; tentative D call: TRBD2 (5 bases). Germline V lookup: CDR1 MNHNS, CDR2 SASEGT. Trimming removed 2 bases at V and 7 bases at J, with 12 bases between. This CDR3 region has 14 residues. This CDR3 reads CASSELREGNEQFF. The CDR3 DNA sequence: TGTGCCAGCAGTGAACTGCGAGAGGGTAATGAGCAGTTCTTC.

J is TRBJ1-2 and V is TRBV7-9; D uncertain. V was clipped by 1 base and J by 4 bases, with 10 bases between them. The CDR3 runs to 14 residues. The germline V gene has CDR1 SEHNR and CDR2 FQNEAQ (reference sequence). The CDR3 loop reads CASSLEAASYGYTF. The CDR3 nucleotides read TGTGCCAGCAGCTTAGAGGCGGCCTCCTATGGCTACACCTTC.

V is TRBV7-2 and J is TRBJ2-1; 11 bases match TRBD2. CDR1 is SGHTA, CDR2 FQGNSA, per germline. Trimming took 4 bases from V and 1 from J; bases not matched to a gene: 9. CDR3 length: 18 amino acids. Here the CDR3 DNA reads TGTGCCAGCAGCTCTACTAGCGGGGGAGGAGGGTCCTACAATGAGCAGTTCTTC. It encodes CASSSTSGGGGSYNEQFF.

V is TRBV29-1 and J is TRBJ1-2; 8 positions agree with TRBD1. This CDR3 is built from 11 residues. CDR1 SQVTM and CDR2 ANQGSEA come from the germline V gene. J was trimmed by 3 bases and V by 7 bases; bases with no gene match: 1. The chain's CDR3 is CSGGQDYGYTF. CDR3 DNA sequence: TGCAGCGGGGGACAGGACTATGGCTACACCTTC.